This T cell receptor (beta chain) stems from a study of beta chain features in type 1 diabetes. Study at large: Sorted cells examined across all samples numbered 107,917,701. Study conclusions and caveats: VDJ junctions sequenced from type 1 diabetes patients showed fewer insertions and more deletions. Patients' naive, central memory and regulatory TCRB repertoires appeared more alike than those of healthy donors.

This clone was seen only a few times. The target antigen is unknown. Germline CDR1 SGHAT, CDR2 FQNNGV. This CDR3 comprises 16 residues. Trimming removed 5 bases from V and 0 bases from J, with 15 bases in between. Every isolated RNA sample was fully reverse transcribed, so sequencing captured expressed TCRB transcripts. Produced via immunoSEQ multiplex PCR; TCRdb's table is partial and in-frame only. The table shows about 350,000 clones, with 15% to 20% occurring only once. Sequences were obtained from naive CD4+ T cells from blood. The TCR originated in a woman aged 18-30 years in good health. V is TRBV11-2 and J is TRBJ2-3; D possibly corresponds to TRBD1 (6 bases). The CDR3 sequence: CASSTGQFSSTDTQYF. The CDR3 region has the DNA TGTGCCAGCAGCACCGGACAGTTCTCTAGCACAGATACGCAGTATTTT.